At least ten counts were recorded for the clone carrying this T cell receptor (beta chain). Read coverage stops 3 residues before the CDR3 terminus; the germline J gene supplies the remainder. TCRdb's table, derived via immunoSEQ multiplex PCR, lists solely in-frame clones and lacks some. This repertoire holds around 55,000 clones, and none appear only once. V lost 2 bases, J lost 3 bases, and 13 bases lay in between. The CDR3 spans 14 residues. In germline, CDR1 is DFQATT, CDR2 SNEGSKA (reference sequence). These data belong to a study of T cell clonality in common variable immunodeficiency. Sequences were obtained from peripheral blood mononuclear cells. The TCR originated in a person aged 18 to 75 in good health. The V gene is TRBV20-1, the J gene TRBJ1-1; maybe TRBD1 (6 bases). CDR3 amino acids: CSARSGGADTEAFF. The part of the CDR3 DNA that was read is TGCAGTGCTAGATCGGGGGGCGCTGACACTGAA.